The clone carrying this T cell receptor beta chain has only one observation. This entry belongs to a study of blood T cell repertoires in COVID-19. Study summary: Sample material is recorded as cDNA or gDNA derived from T cells, B-cell-depleted T cells, or PBMCs.

CDR3 length: 17 residues. Germline V gene data show CDR1 as SGHAT and CDR2 as FQNNGV. V dropped 2 bases and J dropped 4; count of bases not matched to a gene: 8. The assay was immunoSEQ multiplex PCR, and TCRdb's table has in-frame clones only and misses some. The sample records about 41,000 clones, more than 75% being singletons. Sequenced material: peripheral blood. The chain couples TRBV11-2 to TRBJ2-5; 12 nucleotides line up with TRBD2. This clonotype was sampled from a human donor in a cohort sampled during active COVID-19. CDR3: CASSLSASGRGGETQYF. For the CDR3, the DNA is TGTGCCAGCAGCTTATCTGCTAGCGGGAGGGGGGGAGAGACCCAGTACTTC.